This TCR beta chain was retrieved from a study of response to subunit inactivated influenza vaccine. Germline V gene lookup returns CDR1 SGHAT and CDR2 FQNNGV. CDR3 length: 15 amino acids. J gave up 0 bases and V 5 bases, and 6 bases lay outside the gene matches. There are a few counts of this clonotype. Its antigen is undetermined. General study findings and limits: Few new T cells, the authors suggested, are recruited by each seasonal influenza vaccination.

One entry per CDR3 protein results from TCRdb running MiXCR on the RT-PCR reads. The table has hundreds of thousands of distinct CDR3 sequences, 12% seen once. Sequences were derived from PBMCs from blood, sampled on the day of vaccination. This chain links TRBV11-2 with TRBJ2-7; 8 bases are shared with TRBD1. This receptor was taken from a man aged 45-65 years who received an inactivated influenza vaccine. The CDR3: CASSGGTGLSYEQYF. The CDR3 coding sequence is TGTGCCAGCAGCGGTGGGACAGGCCTCTCCTACGAGCAGTACTTC.